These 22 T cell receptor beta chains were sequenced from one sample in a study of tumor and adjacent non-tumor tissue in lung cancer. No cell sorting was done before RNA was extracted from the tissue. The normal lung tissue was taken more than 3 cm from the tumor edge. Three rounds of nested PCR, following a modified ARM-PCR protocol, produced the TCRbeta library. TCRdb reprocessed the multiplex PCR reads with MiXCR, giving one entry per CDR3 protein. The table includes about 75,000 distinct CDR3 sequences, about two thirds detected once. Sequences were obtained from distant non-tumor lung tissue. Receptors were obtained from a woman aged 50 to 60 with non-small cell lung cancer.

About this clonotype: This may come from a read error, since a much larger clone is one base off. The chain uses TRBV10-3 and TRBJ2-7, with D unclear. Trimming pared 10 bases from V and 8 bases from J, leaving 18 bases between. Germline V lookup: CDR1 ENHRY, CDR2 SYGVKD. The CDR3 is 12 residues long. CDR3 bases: TGTGCCACCCGTCAGACCGCCCGCAAGCAGTACTTC. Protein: CATRQTARKQYF.

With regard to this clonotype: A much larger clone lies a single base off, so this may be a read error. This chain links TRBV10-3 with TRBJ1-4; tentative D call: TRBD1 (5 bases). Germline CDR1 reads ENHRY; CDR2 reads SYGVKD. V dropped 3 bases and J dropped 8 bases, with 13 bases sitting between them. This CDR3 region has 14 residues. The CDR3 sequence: CAISDGGAAEKLFF. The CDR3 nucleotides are TGTGCCATCAGTGACGGGGGTGCTGCCGAAAAACTGTTTTTT.

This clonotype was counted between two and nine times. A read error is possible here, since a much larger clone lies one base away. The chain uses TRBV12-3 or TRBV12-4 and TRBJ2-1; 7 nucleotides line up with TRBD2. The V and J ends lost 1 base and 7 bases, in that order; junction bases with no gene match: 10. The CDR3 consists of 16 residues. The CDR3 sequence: CASSLVTVTSRNEQFF. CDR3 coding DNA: TGTGCCAGCAGTTTAGTTACAGTGACTAGCAGGAATGAGCAGTTCTTC.

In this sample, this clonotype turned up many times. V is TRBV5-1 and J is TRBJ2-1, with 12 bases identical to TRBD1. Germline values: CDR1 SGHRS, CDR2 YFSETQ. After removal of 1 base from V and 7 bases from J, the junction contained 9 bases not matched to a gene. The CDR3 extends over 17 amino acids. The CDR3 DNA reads TGCGCCAGCAGCTTGAGCACGGGACAGGGGGCGGGAAATGAGCAGTTCTTC. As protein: CASSLSTGQGAGNEQFF.

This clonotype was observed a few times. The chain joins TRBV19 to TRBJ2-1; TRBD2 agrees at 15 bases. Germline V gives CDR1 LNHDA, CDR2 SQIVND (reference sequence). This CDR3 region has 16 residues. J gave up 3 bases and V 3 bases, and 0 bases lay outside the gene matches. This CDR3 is CASSMGLAGGYNEQFF. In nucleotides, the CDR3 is TGTGCCAGTAGTATGGGACTAGCGGGAGGCTACAATGAGCAGTTCTTC.

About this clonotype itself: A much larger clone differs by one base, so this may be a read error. DNA for the CDR3: TGTACCAGCAGCCGGGACAGCTCCTACGAGCAGTACTTC. Its protein product is CTSSRDSSYEQYF. The V call is TRBV12-3 or TRBV12-4, the J call TRBJ2-7; 7 bases align to TRBD1. This CDR3 comprises 13 residues.

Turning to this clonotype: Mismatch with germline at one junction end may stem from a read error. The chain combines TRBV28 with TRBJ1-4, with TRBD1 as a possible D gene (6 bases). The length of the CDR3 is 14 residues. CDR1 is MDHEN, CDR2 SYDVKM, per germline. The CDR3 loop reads CTSGEGGSNEKLFF. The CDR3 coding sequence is TGTACCAGCGGGGAAGGGGGGAGTAATGAAAAACTGTTTTTT.

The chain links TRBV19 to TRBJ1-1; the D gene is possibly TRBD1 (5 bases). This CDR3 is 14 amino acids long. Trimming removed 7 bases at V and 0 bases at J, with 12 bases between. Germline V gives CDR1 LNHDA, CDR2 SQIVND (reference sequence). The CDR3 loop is CASILGGVNTEAFF. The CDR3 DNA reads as TGTGCCAGTATCCTCGGGGGGGTGAACACTGAAGCTTTCTTT.

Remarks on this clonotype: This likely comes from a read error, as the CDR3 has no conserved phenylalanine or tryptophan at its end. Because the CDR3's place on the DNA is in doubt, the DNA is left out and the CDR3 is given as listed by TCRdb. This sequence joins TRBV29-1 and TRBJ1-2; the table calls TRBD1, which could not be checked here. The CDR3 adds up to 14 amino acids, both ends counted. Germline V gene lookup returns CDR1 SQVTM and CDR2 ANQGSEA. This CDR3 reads CSVVTGSGYYGNTL.

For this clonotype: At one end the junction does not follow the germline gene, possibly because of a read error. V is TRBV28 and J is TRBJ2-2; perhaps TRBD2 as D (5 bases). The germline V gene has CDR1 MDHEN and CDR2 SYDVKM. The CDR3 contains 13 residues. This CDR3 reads CASTTVATGKLFF. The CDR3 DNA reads TGTGCCAGCACCACCGTAGCCACCGGGAAGCTCTTTTTT.

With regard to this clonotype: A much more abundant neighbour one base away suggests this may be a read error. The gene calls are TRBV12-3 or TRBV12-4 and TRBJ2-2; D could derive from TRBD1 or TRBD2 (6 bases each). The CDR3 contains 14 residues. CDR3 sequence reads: CASSQNRAGGELYF. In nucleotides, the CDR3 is TGTGCCAGCAGCCAAAACAGGGCTGGCGGGGAGCTGTATTTT.

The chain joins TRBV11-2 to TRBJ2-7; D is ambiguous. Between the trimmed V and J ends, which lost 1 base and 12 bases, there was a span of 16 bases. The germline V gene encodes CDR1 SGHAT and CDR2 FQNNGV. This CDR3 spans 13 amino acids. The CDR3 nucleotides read TGTGCCAGCAGCTTAGCGGCTGGGTACGAATTGTACTTC. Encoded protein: CASSLAAGYELYF.

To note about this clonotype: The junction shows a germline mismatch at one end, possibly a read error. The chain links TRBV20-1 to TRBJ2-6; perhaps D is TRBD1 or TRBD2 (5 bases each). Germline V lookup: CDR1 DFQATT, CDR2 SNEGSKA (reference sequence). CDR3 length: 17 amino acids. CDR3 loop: CSANGRDPISGTNVLTF. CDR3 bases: TGCAGTGCTAACGGACGGGACCCGATCTCTGGGACCAACGTCCTGACTTTC.

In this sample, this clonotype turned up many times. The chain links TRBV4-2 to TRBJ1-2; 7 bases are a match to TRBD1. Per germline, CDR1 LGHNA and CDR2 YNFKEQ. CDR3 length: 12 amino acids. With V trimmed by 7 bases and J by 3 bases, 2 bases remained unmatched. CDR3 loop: CASTDRDYGYTF. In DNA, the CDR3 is TGTGCCAGCACCGACAGGGACTATGGCTACACCTTC.

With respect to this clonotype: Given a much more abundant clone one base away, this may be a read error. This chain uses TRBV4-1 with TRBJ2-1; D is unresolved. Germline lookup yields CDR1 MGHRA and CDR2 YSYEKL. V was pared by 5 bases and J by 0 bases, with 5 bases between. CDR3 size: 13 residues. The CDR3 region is CASSWNSYNEQFF. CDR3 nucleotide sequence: TGCGCCAGCAGCTGGAACTCCTACAATGAGCAGTTCTTC.

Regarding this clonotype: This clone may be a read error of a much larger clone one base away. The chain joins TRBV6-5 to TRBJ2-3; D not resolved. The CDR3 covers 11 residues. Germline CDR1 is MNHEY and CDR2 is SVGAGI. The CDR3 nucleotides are TGTGCCGGCAGTAGAACGGGTACGCAGTATTTT. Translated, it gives CAGSRTGTQYF.

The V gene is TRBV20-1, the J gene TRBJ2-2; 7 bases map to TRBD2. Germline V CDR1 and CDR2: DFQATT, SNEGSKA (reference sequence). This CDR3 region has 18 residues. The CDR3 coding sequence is TGCATTGCCAATCAGAGGACTAGTGGGATGTCAGTTACCGGGGAGCTGTTTTTT. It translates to CIANQRTSGMSVTGELFF.

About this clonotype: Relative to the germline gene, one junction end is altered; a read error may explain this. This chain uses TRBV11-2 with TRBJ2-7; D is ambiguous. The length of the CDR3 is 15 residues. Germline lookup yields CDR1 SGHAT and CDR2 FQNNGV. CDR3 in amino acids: CASSISASPSYEQYF. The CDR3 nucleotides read TGCGCCAGCAGCATATCTGCGAGTCCCTCCTACGAGCAGTACTTC.

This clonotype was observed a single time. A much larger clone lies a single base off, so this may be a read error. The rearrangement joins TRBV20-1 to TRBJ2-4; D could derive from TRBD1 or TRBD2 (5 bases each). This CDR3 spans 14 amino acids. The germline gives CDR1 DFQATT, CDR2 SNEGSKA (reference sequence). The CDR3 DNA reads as TGCAGTGCTAGAGCCCGGGGCAGGGTAAACACTCAGTACTTC. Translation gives CSARARGRVNTQYF.

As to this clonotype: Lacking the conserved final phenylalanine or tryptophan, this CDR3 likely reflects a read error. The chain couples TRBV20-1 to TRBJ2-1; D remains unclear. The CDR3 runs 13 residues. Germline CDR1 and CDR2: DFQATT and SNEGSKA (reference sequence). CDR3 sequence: CCAPSYSSNEQFY. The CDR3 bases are TGCTGTGCTCCGTCGTATAGTAGCAATGAGCAGTTCTAC.

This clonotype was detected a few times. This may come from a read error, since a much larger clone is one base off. In DNA form, the CDR3 reads TGTACCAGCAGTTTGGACCGTAAATCCTATGGCTACACCTTC. Protein product: CTSSLDRKSYGYTF. V usage is TRBV6-5 and J usage is TRBJ1-2; D is ambiguous. CDR1 is MNHEY and CDR2 is SVGAGI in the germline V gene. This CDR3 is built from 14 residues.

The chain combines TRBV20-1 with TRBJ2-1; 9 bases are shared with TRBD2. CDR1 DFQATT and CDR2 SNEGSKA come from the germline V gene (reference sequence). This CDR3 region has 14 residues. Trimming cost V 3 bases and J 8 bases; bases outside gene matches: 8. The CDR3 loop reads CSARGGREMDEQFF. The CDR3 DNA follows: TGCAGTGCTAGGGGCGGGAGGGAGATGGATGAGCAGTTCTTC.